This TCR beta chain was sequenced during a study of T cells in Graves' hyperthyroidism and ophthalmopathy. There are many counts of this clonotype. CDR3 size: 14 residues. Between the trimmed V and J ends, which lost 1 base and 7 bases, there was a span of 10 bases. Germline loops: CDR1 SGHVS, CDR2 FQNEAQ. There were TCR beta CDR3 regions amplified from RNA transcripts. During a first-round RT-PCR of the TCR CDR3, the HTBI primer set was used. TCRdb independently ran MiXCR on the multiplex PCR reads; one entry per CDR3 protein. In the table there are 250,000 to 300,000 distinct CDR3 sequences, roughly 18% of which are singletons.

This clonotype originated in a man aged 50-59 years with Graves' ophthalmopathy. This chain joins TRBV7-8 and TRBJ1-4; D might be TRBD1 (5 bases). The sample consisted of blood. The CDR3 nucleotides are TGTGCCAGCAGCTTAGTCCCTAGGGGTGAAAAACTGTTTTTT. Encoded protein: CASSLVPRGEKLFF.